This TCR beta chain derives from a study of control samples from healthy donors and cancer patients. The data were produced by immunoSEQ multiplex PCR, yet TCRdb's version contains in-frame clones alone and is incomplete. The data show 140,000 to 150,000 clones, around nine tenths seen once. The CDR3 runs 15 residues. CDR1 SGHVS and CDR2 FQNEAQ come from the germline V gene. Trimming took off 6 bases at V and 1 base at J, with 15 bases between the two ends. Sequenced material: blood. This clonotype was obtained from a man aged 30 to 45 in good health. The J gene is TRBJ2-5, the V gene TRBV7-8, with a possible D match to TRBD2 (6 bases). CDR3 loop: CASSFREAGQETQYF. The CDR3 region has the DNA TGTGCCAGCAGTTTCCGGGAAGCGGGCCAAGAGACCCAGTACTTC.